Below, 3 T cell receptor beta chains from the same sample are listed, as sequenced in a study of blood T cell repertoires in COVID-19. This table comes from immunoSEQ multiplex PCR, and its TCRdb copy is limited to in-frame clones, with some not included. The sample lists under 250,000 clones, roughly 86% seen once, with 10% to 15% in the top ten. Source material: peripheral blood. Receptors originate from a woman aged 40 to 55 with acute or convalescent COVID-19.

This rearrangement joins TRBV4-3 to TRBJ1-1; D not resolved. The CDR3 has 17 amino acids. V was cut by 0 bases and J by 1 base, with 15 bases left in between. Germline lookup yields CDR1 LGHNA and CDR2 YSLEER. The CDR3, as DNA: TGCGCCAGCAGCCAAGATAGGAGTCAGGCGGGGAACACTGAAGCTTTCTTT. It is translated as CASSQDRSQAGNTEAFF.

The chain recombines TRBV7-2 with TRBJ1-2; D is unclear. The CDR3 runs to 13 residues. V lost 3 bases and J lost 1, with 6 bases in between. The V gene's germline CDR1 is SGHTA and CDR2 FQGNSA. DNA for the CDR3: TGTGCCAGCAGCTTTTACAGTAACTATGGCTACACCTTC. This codes for CASSFYSNYGYTF.

The gene calls are TRBV24-1 and TRBJ2-1, with 7 bases aligning to TRBD1. The germline gives CDR1 KGHDR, CDR2 SFDVKD. The CDR3 is 15 residues long. Trimming at V came to 1 base and at J to 3 bases, leaving 2 bases not matched to a gene. The CDR3 here is CATSDFRGSYNEQFF. CDR3 in DNA: TGTGCCACCAGTGATTTCAGGGGGAGCTACAATGAGCAGTTCTTC.